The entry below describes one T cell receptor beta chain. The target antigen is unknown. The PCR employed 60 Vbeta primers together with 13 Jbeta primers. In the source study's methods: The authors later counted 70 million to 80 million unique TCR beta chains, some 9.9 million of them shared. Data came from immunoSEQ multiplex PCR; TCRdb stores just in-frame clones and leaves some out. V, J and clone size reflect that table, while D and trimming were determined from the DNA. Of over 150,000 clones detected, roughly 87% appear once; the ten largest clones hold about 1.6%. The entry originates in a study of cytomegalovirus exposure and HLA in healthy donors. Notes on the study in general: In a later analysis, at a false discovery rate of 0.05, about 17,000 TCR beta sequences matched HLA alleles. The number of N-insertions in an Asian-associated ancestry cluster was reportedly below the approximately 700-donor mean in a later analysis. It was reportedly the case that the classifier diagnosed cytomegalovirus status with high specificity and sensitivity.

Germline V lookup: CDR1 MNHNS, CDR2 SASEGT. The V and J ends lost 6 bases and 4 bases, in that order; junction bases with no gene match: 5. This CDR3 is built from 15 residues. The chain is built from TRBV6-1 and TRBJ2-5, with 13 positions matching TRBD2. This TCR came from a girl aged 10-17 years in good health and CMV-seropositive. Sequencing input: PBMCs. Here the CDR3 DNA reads TGTGCCAGCAGCCTACTAGCGGGAGGGGGAGAGACCCAGTACTTC. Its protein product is CASSLLAGGGETQYF.